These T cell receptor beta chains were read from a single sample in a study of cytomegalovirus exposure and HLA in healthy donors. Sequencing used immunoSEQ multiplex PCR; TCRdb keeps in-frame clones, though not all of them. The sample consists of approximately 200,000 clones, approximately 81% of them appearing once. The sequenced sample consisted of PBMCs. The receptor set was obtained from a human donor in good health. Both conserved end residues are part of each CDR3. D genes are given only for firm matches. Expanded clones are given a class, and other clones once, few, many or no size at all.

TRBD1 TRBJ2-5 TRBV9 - CASSVTGEETQYF TGTGCCAGCAGCGTCACAGGGGAAGAGACCCAGTACTTC
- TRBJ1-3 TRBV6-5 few CASSYSQGNTIYF TGTGCCAGCAGTTACTCACAGGGAAACACCATATATTTT
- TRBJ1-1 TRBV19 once CASSKIKGAEAFF TGTGCCAGTAGTAAGATAAAGGGGGCTGAAGCTTTCTTT
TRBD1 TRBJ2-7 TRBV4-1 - CASSQGQGPYYEQYF TGCGCCAGCAGCCAAGGACAGGGTCCTTACTACGAGCAGTACTTC
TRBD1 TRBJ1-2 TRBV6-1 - CASSEQGAGYGYTF TGTGCCAGCAGTGAACAGGGGGCGGGCTATGGCTACACCTTC
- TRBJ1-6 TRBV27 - CASSLGFMRGLRYNSPLHF TGTGCCAGCAGTTTAGGGTTTATGCGGGGCCTCCGTTATAATTCACCCCTCCACTTT
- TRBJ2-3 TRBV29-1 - CSVEGSWLHSTDTQYF TGCAGCGTTGAAGGTTCGTGGCTGCATAGCACAGATACGCAGTATTTT
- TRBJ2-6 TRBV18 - CASSGQGLHSGANVLTF TGTGCCAGCTCAGGCCAGGGTCTTCACTCTGGGGCCAACGTCCTGACTTTC
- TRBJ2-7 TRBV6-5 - CASQDRGSSYEQYF TGTGCCAGCCAAGACCGAGGGAGCTCCTACGAGCAGTACTTC
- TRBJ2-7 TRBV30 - CACRDNSYEQYF TGTGCCTGCCGGGACAACTCCTACGAGCAGTACTTC
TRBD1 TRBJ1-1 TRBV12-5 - CASGLGGDSMNTEAFF TGTGCTAGTGGTTTGGGGGGGGACAGCATGAACACTGAAGCTTTCTTT
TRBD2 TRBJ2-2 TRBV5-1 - CASSSDRSGRNTGELFF TGCGCCAGCAGCTCAGACAGGAGCGGGAGGAACACCGGGGAGCTGTTTTTT
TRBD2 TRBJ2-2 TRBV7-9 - CASSLDLAGGAGELFF TGTGCCAGCAGCTTAGATCTAGCGGGAGGCGCCGGGGAGCTGTTTTTT
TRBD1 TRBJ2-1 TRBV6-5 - CASFRDRGRNEQFF TGTGCCAGCTTCCGGGACAGGGGGCGGAATGAGCAGTTCTTC
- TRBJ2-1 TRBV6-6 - CASSSHSSGGSDEQFF TGTGCCAGCAGTTCCCACTCAAGCGGAGGCAGCGATGAGCAGTTCTTC
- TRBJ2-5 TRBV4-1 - CASSQVGVEAKETQYF TGCGCCAGCAGCCAAGTAGGGGTAGAAGCGAAAGAGACCCAGTACTTC
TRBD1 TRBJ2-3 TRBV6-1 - CASSMTGPTDTQYF TGTGCCAGCAGTATGACAGGGCCCACAGATACGCAGTATTTT
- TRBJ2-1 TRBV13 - CASSLGLRSEQFF TGTGCCAGCAGCTTAGGCCTTAGGAGTGAGCAGTTCTTC
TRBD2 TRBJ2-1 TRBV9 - CASSVGTSGYNEQFF TGTGCCAGCAGCGTTGGGACTAGCGGTTACAATGAGCAGTTCTTC
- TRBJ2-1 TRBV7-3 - CASSLRSGGSSYNEQFF TGTGCCAGCAGCTTAAGGTCTGGTGGGAGCTCCTACAATGAGCAGTTCTTC
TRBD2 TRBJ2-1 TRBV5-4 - CASSLAGRGRANNEQFF TGTGCCAGCAGCTTGGCCGGGAGGGGGAGGGCCAATAATGAGCAGTTCTTC
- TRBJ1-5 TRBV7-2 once CASSQGPRDSNQPQHF TGTGCCAGCAGCCAGGGCCCCAGGGATAGCAATCAGCCCCAGCATTTT
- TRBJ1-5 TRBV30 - CAWSIGGNQPQHF TGTGCCTGGAGTATCGGGGGGAATCAGCCCCAGCATTTT
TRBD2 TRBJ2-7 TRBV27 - CASSPKGGREVLREASVVQYF TGTGCCAGCAGTCCCAAGGGTGGGCGGGAGGTACTACGAGAAGCCTCAGTGGTGCAGTACTTC
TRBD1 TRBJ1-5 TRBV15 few CATSYGQGSNQPQHF TGTGCCACCAGCTACGGACAGGGCAGCAATCAGCCCCAGCATTTT
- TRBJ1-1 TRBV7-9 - CASSLALSQGDKNTEAFF TGTGCCAGCAGCTTAGCGCTAAGTCAGGGCGACAAGAACACTGAAGCTTTCTTT
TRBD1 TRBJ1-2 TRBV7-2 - CASSLGQGYGYTF TGTGCCAGCAGCTTAGGACAGGGCTATGGCTACACCTTC
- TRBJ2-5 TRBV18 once CASSPPPGIRETQYF TGTGCCAGCTCACCGCCCCCTGGCATCAGGGAGACCCAGTACTTC
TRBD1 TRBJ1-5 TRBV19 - CASSMVGTAVSNQPQHF TGTGCCAGTAGTATGGTCGGGACAGCGGTGAGCAATCAGCCCCAGCATTTT
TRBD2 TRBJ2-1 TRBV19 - CASSPGGGASYNEQFF TGTGCCAGTAGTCCCGGGGGGGGTGCCTCCTACAATGAGCAGTTCTTC
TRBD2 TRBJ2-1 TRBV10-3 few CAIRASGRTYNEQFF TGTGCCATCAGAGCTAGCGGGAGAACCTACAATGAGCAGTTCTTC
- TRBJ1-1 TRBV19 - CASSIRDMVEAFF TGTGCCAGTAGTATACGGGACATGGTCGAAGCTTTCTTT
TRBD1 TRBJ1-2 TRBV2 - CASREQGAGGYTF TGTGCCAGCAGAGAACAGGGGGCAGGAGGCTACACCTTC
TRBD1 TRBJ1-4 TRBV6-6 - CASSWGQENEKLFF TGTGCCAGCAGCTGGGGACAGGAGAATGAAAAACTGTTTTTT
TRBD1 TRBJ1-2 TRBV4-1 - CASSHIGQAQRRYTF TGCGCCAGCAGCCACATAGGACAGGCCCAACGTCGCTACACCTTC
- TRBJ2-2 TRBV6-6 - CASSYGQSNTGELFF TGTGCCAGCAGTTACGGCCAGTCGAACACCGGGGAGCTGTTTTTT
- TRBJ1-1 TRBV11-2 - CASSSLTGTAEAFF TGTGCCAGCAGCTCCTTAACAGGAACGGCTGAAGCTTTCTTT
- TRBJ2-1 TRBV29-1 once CSVATGRTNEQFF TGCAGCGTTGCGACAGGGAGGACCAATGAGCAGTTCTTC